The 30 T cell receptor beta chains presented below share a single source sample, sequenced in a study of siplizumab effects on memory and regulatory T cells. The method was immunoSEQ multiplex PCR; TCRdb's version includes in-frame clones alone and lacks a portion of them. The sample carries just under 85,000 clones, approximately 90% recorded once. The sequenced sample was Tregs sorted from blood. These receptors were taken from a human donor in good health.

The V and J genes are TRBV6-6 and TRBJ2-1; 9 bases map to TRBD2. CDR3 length: 14 residues. The junction had 8 bases not matched to a gene; V was cut back by 9 bases and J by 5 bases. Germline V gives CDR1 MNHNY, CDR2 SVGAGI (reference sequence). CDR3 residues: CASSSGGTNNEQFF. DNA for the CDR3: TGTGCCAGTTCGAGCGGGGGGACTAACAATGAGCAGTTCTTC.

The J gene is TRBJ1-6, the V gene TRBV19; the match to TRBD1 covers 8 bases. Germline assignment: CDR1 LNHDA and CDR2 SQIVND (reference sequence). After removal of 9 bases from V and 10 bases from J, the junction contained 8 bases not matched to a gene. There are 13 residues in the CDR3. In DNA form, the CDR3 reads TGTGCCAGCCTGGACAGGGCTGGGTCACCCCTCCACTTT. Its protein is CASLDRAGSPLHF. Together with reference TRBV19 and TRBJ1-6, the CDR3 gives the full variable domain: DGGITQSPKYLFRKEGQNVTLSCEQNLNHDAMYWYRQDPGQGLRLIYYSQIVNDFQKGDIAEGYSVSREKKESFPLTVTSAQKNPTAFYLCASLDRAGSPLHFGNGTRLTVT.

This clone counts as medium-sized. V and J are TRBV18 and TRBJ1-6, with D maybe TRBD1 (6 bases). V was cut by 6 bases and J by 7 bases, with 13 bases left in between. The CDR3 length is 14 residues. Germline CDR1 and CDR2: KGHSH and LQKENI. The CDR3 sequence is CASSLNDRNSPLHF. CDR3 bases: TGTGCCAGCTCCTTAAACGACAGGAATTCACCCCTCCACTTT.

This rearrangement joins TRBV5-1 to TRBJ2-3; D is ambiguous. With 4 bases removed from V and 2 bases from J, the gap between germline ends came to 8 bases. This CDR3 spans 13 amino acids. The germline CDR1 and CDR2 sequences are SGHRS and YFSETQ. The DNA of the CDR3 is TGCGCCAGCAGCCGACTTTTCACAGATACGCAGTATTTT. This sequence encodes CASSRLFTDTQYF.

This sequence joins TRBV4-1 and TRBJ1-6, with a tentative D call TRBD1 (5 bases). CDR3 size: 12 residues. V was cut by 5 bases and J by 12 bases, with 11 bases left in between. Germline V gene lookup returns CDR1 MGHRA and CDR2 YSYEKL. In DNA, the CDR3 is TGCGCCAGCAGCTCCCGGGACCTACCCCTCCACTTT. This translates into CASSSRDLPLHF.

This rearrangement joins TRBV4-2 to TRBJ1-2; D unresolved. CDR3 size: 13 residues. Trimming removed 3 bases at V and 5 bases at J, with 10 bases between. Per germline, CDR1 LGHNA and CDR2 YNFKEQ. CDR3 protein: CASSQGIAYGYTF. In DNA, the CDR3 is TGTGCCAGCAGCCAGGGAATTGCTTATGGCTACACCTTC.

This chain connects TRBV7-8 to TRBJ1-2; the D gene is possibly TRBD1 (5 bases). Trimming stripped 2 bases from V and 7 bases from J, with 20 bases between. The CDR3 runs 16 residues. In germline, CDR1 is SGHVS, CDR2 FQNEAQ. In DNA form, the CDR3 reads TGTGCCAGCAGCTTATTTGGGGGAGGCGGCGCGGGTGGCTACACCTTC. It encodes CASSLFGGGGAGGYTF. The full variable domain, with the rest looked up from reference TRBV7-8 and TRBJ1-2, is GAGVSQSPRYKVAKRGQDVALRCDPISGHVSLFWYQQALGQGPEFLTYFQNEAQLDKSGLPSDRFFAERPEGSVSTLKIQRTQQEDSAVYLCASSLFGGGGAGGYTFGSGTRLTVV.

The chain joins TRBV7-8 to TRBJ2-1; D is uncertain. This CDR3 has 16 residues. The germline CDR1 and CDR2 sequences are SGHVS and FQNEAQ. Trimming stripped 1 base from V and 4 bases from J, with 14 bases between. Here the CDR3 reads CASSLEVPASYNEQFF. DNA of the CDR3: TGTGCCAGCAGCTTAGAGGTCCCGGCCTCTTACAATGAGCAGTTCTTC.

This clone was seen only once. V gene TRBV5-1 combines with J gene TRBJ2-5; D remains ambiguous. The V and J ends lost 2 bases and 5 bases respectively, with 7 bases between them. Germline V gene data show CDR1 as SGHRS and CDR2 as YFSETQ. The CDR3 loop spans 12 amino acids. Written as DNA, the CDR3 is TGCGCCAGCAGCTTAGGGCGGGAGACCCAGTACTTC. Translated: CASSLGRETQYF. Supplemented by reference TRBV5-1 and TRBJ2-5, the full variable domain reads KAGVTQTPRYLIKTRGQQVTLSCSPISGHRSVSWYQQTPGQGLQFLFEYFSETQRNKGNFPGRFSGRQFSNSRSEMNVSTLELGDSALYLCASSLGRETQYFGPGTRLLVL.

DNA of the CDR3: TGTGCCAGCAGTGAGGCTCCCGGCGGAGCGCAGTATTTT. As protein: CASSEAPGGAQYF. The chain employs TRBV2 and TRBJ2-3; D uncertain. Looked up from germline, CDR1 is SNHLY and CDR2 is FYNNEI. Trimming removed 3 bases at V and 10 bases at J, with 14 bases between. The CDR3 extends over 13 amino acids.

The gene calls are TRBV7-2 and TRBJ2-1, with D possibly being TRBD2 (5 bases). Looked up from germline, CDR1 is SGHTA and CDR2 is FQGNSA. V shed 1 base and J shed 6 bases, with 25 bases lying between them. CDR3 length equals 19 residues. DNA of the CDR3: TGTGCCAGCAGCTTAGAATTGGAGATCGCGGGCCCTCGGGCCAATGAGCAGTTCTTC. Protein product: CASSLELEIAGPRANEQFF.

This clone was detected only once. For the CDR3, the DNA is TGTGCCAGCAGCGACCGACAGGGTCAGCCCCAGCATTTT. Residues: CASSDRQGQPQHF. This chain links TRBV6-6 with TRBJ1-5, with 7 bases matching TRBD1. CDR1 and CDR2 (germline): MNHNY, SVGAGI (reference sequence). The CDR3 has 13 amino acids. The V segment lost 6 bases and the J segment 6 bases; nucleotides outside the gene matches: 5.

The chain carries TRBV7-2 and TRBJ2-3; D perhaps matches TRBD2 (5 bases). The CDR3 has 13 residues. V lost 3 bases, J lost 12 bases, and 16 bases lay in between. The V gene's germline CDR1 is SGHTA and CDR2 FQGNSA. The CDR3 loop reads CASSFPGVDQQYF. DNA for the CDR3: TGTGCCAGCAGCTTTCCCGGGGTCGACCAACAGTATTTT.

The rearrangement joins TRBV7-9 to TRBJ2-1; D is perhaps TRBD2 (7 bases). V was shortened by 0 bases and J by 4 bases, with 13 bases between the two germline ends. This CDR3 is 16 amino acids long. Per the germline V gene, CDR1 is SEHNR and CDR2 is FQNEAQ (reference sequence). CDR3 region: CASSLAGGPFYNEQFF. CDR3 bases: TGTGCCAGCAGCTTAGCGGGGGGGCCCTTTTACAATGAGCAGTTCTTC. Combining the CDR3 with reference TRBV7-9 and TRBJ2-1 gives the whole variable domain DTGVSQNPRHKITKRGQNVTFRCDPISEHNRLYWYRQTLGQGPEFLTYFQNEAQLEKSRLLSDRFSAERPKGSFSTLEIQRTEQGDSAMYLCASSLAGGPFYNEQFFGPGTRLTVL.

The V gene is TRBV7-9, the J gene TRBJ1-4, with D tentatively TRBD1 (5 bases). The germline V gene has CDR1 SEHNR and CDR2 FQNEAQ (reference sequence). V lost 3 bases and J lost 7, with 9 bases in between. The CDR3 covers 13 residues. CDR3 in DNA: TGTGCCAGCAGCTTTTTGGGACTTGAAAAACTGTTTTTT. Translating gives CASSFLGLEKLFF.

This clone was picked up one time. The gene calls are TRBV18 and TRBJ1-1, with a weak D call TRBD1 (6 bases). CDR1 and CDR2 (germline): KGHSH, LQKENI. This CDR3 is built from 14 residues. The V end was cut by 7 bases, the J end by 7 bases, with 19 bases between. The CDR3 loop is CASCPDRFGGEAFF. DNA for the CDR3: TGTGCCAGCTGCCCAGACAGGTTCGGCGGTGAAGCTTTCTTT.

This clone was observed a handful of times. This chain connects TRBV9 to TRBJ2-7; TRBD1 aligns across 9 bases. CDR3 length equals 14 residues. Germline CDR1 is SGDLS and CDR2 is YYNGEE. V dropped 2 bases and J dropped 2; count of bases not matched to a gene: 2. CDR3: CASSVGQGTYEQYF. CDR3 DNA: TGTGCCAGCAGCGTGGGACAGGGTACCTACGAGCAGTACTTC. Using reference TRBV9 and TRBJ2-7 for the parts outside the CDR3, the full variable domain is DSGVTQTPKHLITATGQRVTLRCSPRSGDLSVYWYQQSLDQGLQFLIQYYNGEERAKGNILERFSAQQFPDLHSELNLSSLELGDSALYFCASSVGQGTYEQYFGPGTRLTVT.

V usage is TRBV2 and J usage is TRBJ1-3; D not certain. The CDR3 is made up of 13 amino acids. V gave up 7 bases and J gave up 1 base, with 8 bases separating them. CDR1 is SNHLY, CDR2 FYNNEI, per germline. The CDR3: CASKIESGNTIYF. The CDR3 coding sequence is TGTGCCAGCAAAATCGAATCTGGAAACACCATATATTTT. The variable domain in full, with the rest retrieved from reference TRBV2 and TRBJ1-3, is EPEVTQTPSHQVTQMGQEVILRCVPISNHLYFYWYRQILGQKVEFLVSFYNNEISEKSEIFDDQFSVERPDGSNFTLKIRSTKLEDSAMYFCASKIESGNTIYFGEGSWLTVV.

This rearrangement joins TRBV2 to TRBJ2-7; D is ambiguous. The CDR3 consists of 14 residues. V lost 7 bases to trimming and J lost 0 bases, with 13 bases between them. CDR1 is SNHLY, CDR2 FYNNEI, per germline. In nucleotides, the CDR3 is TGTGCCAGCAAATCTCAAGGCAGCTCCTACGAGCAGTACTTC. Translation gives CASKSQGSSYEQYF.

The V and J genes are TRBV9 and TRBJ2-5; TRBD2 aligns across 9 bases. The CDR3 sequence is 16 residues long. CDR1 is SGDLS, CDR2 YYNGEE, per germline. Losses at the gene ends were 4 bases for V and 3 bases for J; bases not matched to a gene: 10. CDR3 DNA sequence: TGTGCCAGCAGCTCCTTCGGCGGGGGGGAAAAAGAGACCCAGTACTTC. Its translation: CASSSFGGGEKETQYF.

J is TRBJ2-6 and V is TRBV5-5; D is perhaps TRBD1 (5 bases). The CDR3 has 16 amino acids. Germline V gene sequence: CDR1 SGHKS, CDR2 YYEKEE (reference sequence). V shed 4 bases and J shed 2 bases, with 13 bases lying between them. CDR3 coding DNA: TGTGCCAGCAGCAAAGAAGGGGATGCTGGGGCCAACGTCCTGACTTTC. Amino acids: CASSKEGDAGANVLTF.

The chain has TRBV7-9 and TRBJ1-1, with D unresolved. V was cut by 0 bases and J by 7 bases, with 6 bases left in between. Germline CDR1 reads SEHNR; CDR2 reads FQNEAQ (reference sequence). The length of the CDR3 is 12 residues. The CDR3 DNA sequence: TGTGCCAGCAGCTTAGCCGACAATGAAGCTTTCTTT. It encodes CASSLADNEAFF.

The V call is TRBV5-1, the J call TRBJ1-2; possible D gene TRBD1, 5 bases. The V and J ends lost 4 bases and 8 bases respectively, with 18 bases between them. CDR1 is SGHRS and CDR2 is YFSETQ in the germline V gene. The CDR3 runs 14 residues. CDR3 loop: CASSQSGGRSGYTF. CDR3 in DNA: TGCGCCAGCAGCCAATCGGGGGGACGGAGCGGCTACACCTTC.

CDR3 protein: CASNDPRAGGYEQYF. The CDR3 DNA reads as TGTGCCAGTAACGACCCCAGGGCAGGTGGCTACGAGCAGTACTTC. The chain recombines TRBV19 with TRBJ2-7; TRBD1 might be the D (5 bases). The CDR3 is made up of 15 amino acids. CDR1 LNHDA and CDR2 SQIVND come from the germline V gene (reference sequence). V was clipped by 7 bases and J by 3 bases, with 19 bases between them.

This chain uses TRBV4-2 with TRBJ2-7, with D tentatively TRBD1 or TRBD2 (9 bases each). There are 17 residues in the CDR3. V shed 1 base and J shed 3 bases, with 19 bases lying between them. In germline, CDR1 is LGHNA, CDR2 YNFKEQ. The CDR3 loop is CASSQVGGGDRVYEQYF. As DNA, the CDR3 is TGTGCCAGCAGCCAAGTCGGCGGGGGGGACAGGGTCTACGAGCAGTACTTC.

This clone has more than one count but fewer than ten. V is TRBV28 and J is TRBJ1-2; D might be TRBD1 (5 bases). V lost 5 bases, J lost 14 bases, and 21 bases lay in between. The CDR3 is 13 amino acids. CDR1 and CDR2 (germline): MDHEN, SYDVKM. The CDR3 coding sequence is TGTGCCAGCAGTGAGACAGCTACCTATGGGAGTACCTTC. Protein: CASSETATYGSTF.

This clone was seen just once. The V and J genes are TRBV2 and TRBJ2-1; TRBD1 matches at 7 bases. Trimming took 3 bases from V and 4 from J; bases not matched to a gene: 6. The CDR3 loop spans 15 amino acids. Looked up from germline, CDR1 is SNHLY and CDR2 is FYNNEI. The CDR3 spells CASSDPGQTYNEQFF. The CDR3 nucleotides are TGTGCCAGCAGTGACCCGGGACAGACATACAATGAGCAGTTCTTC.

The chain links TRBV10-3 to TRBJ2-1, with 10 bases matching TRBD2. The V segment lost 6 bases and the J segment 7 bases; nucleotides outside the gene matches: 9. The CDR3 runs 15 residues. The germline gives CDR1 ENHRY, CDR2 SYGVKD. CDR3 loop: CAISPSGGAWNEQFF. The CDR3 DNA reads TGTGCCATCAGCCCAAGCGGGGGGGCCTGGAATGAGCAGTTCTTC.

This clone was seen only once. The V gene is TRBV7-9, the J gene TRBJ2-5; 12 bases align to TRBD2. The trim removed 4 bases at V and 2 bases at J, leaving 2 bases unmatched. CDR1 and CDR2 (germline): SEHNR, FQNEAQ (reference sequence). The CDR3 is 15 residues long. CDR3 bases: TGTGCCAGCAGCTCAGGACTAGCGGGACAAGAGACCCAGTACTTC. It is translated as CASSSGLAGQETQYF.

This chain joins TRBV18 and TRBJ1-2; D unclear. Trimming shortened V by 6 bases and J by 0 bases, and 20 bases separated the two germline ends. The germline V gene has CDR1 KGHSH and CDR2 LQKENI. The CDR3 totals 17 residues. This CDR3 is CASSRQEPIRANYGYTF. CDR3 DNA: TGTGCCAGCTCGCGACAAGAACCAATTAGGGCTAACTATGGCTACACCTTC.